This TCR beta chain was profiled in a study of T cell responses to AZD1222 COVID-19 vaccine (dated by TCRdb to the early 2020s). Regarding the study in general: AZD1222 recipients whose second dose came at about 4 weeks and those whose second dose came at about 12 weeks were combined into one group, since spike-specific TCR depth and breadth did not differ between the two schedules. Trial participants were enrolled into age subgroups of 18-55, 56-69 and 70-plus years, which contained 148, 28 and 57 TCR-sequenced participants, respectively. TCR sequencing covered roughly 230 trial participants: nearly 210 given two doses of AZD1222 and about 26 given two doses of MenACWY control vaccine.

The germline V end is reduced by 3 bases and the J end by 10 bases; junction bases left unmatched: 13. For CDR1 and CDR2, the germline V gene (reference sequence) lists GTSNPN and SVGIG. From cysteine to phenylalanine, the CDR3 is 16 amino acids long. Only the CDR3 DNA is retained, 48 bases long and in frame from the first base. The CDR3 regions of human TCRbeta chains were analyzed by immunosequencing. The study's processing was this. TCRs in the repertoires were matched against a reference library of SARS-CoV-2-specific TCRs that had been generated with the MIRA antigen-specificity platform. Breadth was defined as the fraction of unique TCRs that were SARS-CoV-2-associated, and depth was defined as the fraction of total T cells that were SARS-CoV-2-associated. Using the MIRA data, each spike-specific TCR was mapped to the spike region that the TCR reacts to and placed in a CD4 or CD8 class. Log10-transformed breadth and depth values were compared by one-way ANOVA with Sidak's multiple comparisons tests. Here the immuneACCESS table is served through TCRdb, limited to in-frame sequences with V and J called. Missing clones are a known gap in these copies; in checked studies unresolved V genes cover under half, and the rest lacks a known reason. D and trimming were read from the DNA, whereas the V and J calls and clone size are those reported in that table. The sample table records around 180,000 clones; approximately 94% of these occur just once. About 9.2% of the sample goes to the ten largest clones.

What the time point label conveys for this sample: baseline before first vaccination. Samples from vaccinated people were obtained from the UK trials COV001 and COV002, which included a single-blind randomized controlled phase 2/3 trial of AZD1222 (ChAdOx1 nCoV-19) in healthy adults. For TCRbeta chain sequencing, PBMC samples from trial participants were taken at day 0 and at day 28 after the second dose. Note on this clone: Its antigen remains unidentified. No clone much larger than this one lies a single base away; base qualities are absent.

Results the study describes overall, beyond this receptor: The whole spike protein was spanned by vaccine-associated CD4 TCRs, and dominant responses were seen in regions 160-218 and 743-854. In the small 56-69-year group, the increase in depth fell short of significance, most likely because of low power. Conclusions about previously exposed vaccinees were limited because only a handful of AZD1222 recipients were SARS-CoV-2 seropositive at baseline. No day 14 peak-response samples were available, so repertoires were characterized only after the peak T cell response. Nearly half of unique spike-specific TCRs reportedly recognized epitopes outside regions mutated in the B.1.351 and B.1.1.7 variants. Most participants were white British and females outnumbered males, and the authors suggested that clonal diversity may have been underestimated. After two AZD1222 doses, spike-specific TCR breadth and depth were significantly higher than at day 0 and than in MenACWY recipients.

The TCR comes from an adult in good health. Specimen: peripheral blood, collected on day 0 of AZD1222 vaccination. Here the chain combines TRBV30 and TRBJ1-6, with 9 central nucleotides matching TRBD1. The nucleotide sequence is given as TGTGCCTGGAGCGACCCGCCCGGGACAGGGCACTCACCCCTCCACTTT. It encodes CAWSDPPGTGHSPLHF.